A single sample gave rise to the 15 T cell receptor beta chains below, sequenced in a study of cytomegalovirus exposure and HLA in healthy donors (TCRdb year 2017). Receptor amplification or capture employed the immunoSEQ multiplex PCR assay. For the multiplex PCR, a mixture combining 60 forward primers for TCR Vbeta segments and 13 reverse primers for TCR Jbeta segments was used. Not all clones reach the TCRdb copy of this immuneACCESS table, which keeps in-frame sequences only. Checked studies attribute under half of the gap to unresolved V genes and leave the rest unexplained. A total of roughly 120,000 clones appear in this sample, more than 65% of them only once. The ten largest clones capture about 12% of the sample. Sequencing input: PBMCs. The receptors shown here come from a woman aged 55-70 years in good health and CMV-seropositive.

The chain employs TRBV29-1 and TRBJ2-3, with D maybe TRBD2 (6 bases). V lost 1 base to trimming and J lost 4 bases, with 18 bases between them. This CDR3 has 16 amino acids. From germline, CDR1 is SQVTM and CDR2 ANQGSEA. CDR3 loop: CSVEVGPGVRSDTQYF. Here the CDR3 DNA reads TGCAGCGTTGAAGTAGGGCCGGGAGTACGCTCAGATACGCAGTATTTT.

Turning to this clone: The sample holds other DNA sequences that translate to the same CDR3. V and J are TRBV4-2 and TRBJ1-1; D gene ambiguous. The germline V gene has CDR1 LGHNA and CDR2 YNFKEQ. V was clipped by 0 bases and J by 0 bases, with 5 bases between them. The CDR3 spans 14 residues. The CDR3 here is CASSQDLLNTEAFF. For the CDR3, the DNA is TGTGCCAGCAGCCAAGACCTTTTGAACACTGAAGCTTTCTTT.

The chain's CDR3 is CSVRQGDGYTF. The DNA for the CDR3 is TGCAGCGTTCGGCAGGGGGACGGCTACACCTTC. V usage is TRBV29-1 and J usage is TRBJ1-2, with 7 bases lining up with TRBD1. Germline CDR1 and CDR2: SQVTM and ANQGSEA. The CDR3 sequence is 11 residues long. Trimming at V came to 5 bases and at J to 8 bases, leaving 5 bases not matched to a gene. The full variable domain, completed using reference TRBV29-1 and TRBJ1-2, is SAVISQKPSRDICQRGTSLTIQCQVDSQVTMMFWYRQQPGQSLTLIATANQGSEATYESGFVIDKFPISRPNLTFSTLTVSNMSPEDSSIYLCSVRQGDGYTFGSGTRLTVV.

This rearrangement joins TRBV7-2 to TRBJ1-1, with D possibly being TRBD1 (5 bases). CDR1 is SGHTA and CDR2 is FQGNSA in the germline V gene. The CDR3 runs 17 residues. The ends were cut back, 5 bases at V and 1 base at J, with 20 bases in the middle. In DNA, the CDR3 is TGTGCCAGCAGCCAGCAGGGAACAGGTACTTGGAACACTGAAGCTTTCTTT. Translation gives CASSQQGTGTWNTEAFF.

CDR3 residues: CASSQDRGELMNQETQYF. The CDR3 DNA follows: TGCGCCAGCAGCCAAGACCGGGGGGAACTCATGAACCAAGAGACCCAGTACTTC. This chain links TRBV4-1 with TRBJ2-5, with 7 nucleotides matching TRBD2. This CDR3 region has 18 residues. The J segment lost 0 bases and the V segment lost 0 bases, leaving 10 bases of the junction unmatched. Germline assignment: CDR1 MGHRA and CDR2 YSYEKL.

The V gene is TRBV6-6, the J gene TRBJ1-1; the D gene is possibly TRBD1 (6 bases). This CDR3 comprises 11 residues. With 6 bases removed from V and 8 bases from J, the gap between germline ends came to 10 bases. The germline CDR1 and CDR2 sequences are MNHNY and SVGAGI (reference sequence). For the CDR3, the DNA is TGTGCCAGCAGCTGGACAGACGAAGCTTTCTTT. It encodes CASSWTDEAFF.

The chain joins TRBV11-2 to TRBJ1-2; D perhaps matches TRBD1 (5 bases). The CDR3 has 14 residues. Germline-derived CDR1 and CDR2 are SGHAT and FQNNGV. The V end was cut by 1 base, the J end by 7 bases, with 13 bases between. The CDR3 is CASSLGAAGVGYTF. CDR3 DNA sequence: TGTGCCAGCAGCTTAGGGGCAGCGGGGGTTGGCTACACCTTC.

V usage is TRBV2 and J usage is TRBJ2-7, with D maybe TRBD1 (6 bases). Germline V gene lookup returns CDR1 SNHLY and CDR2 FYNNEI. Trimming removed 8 bases at V and 2 bases at J, with 13 bases between. The CDR3 consists of 13 residues. The CDR3 bases are TGTGCCAGCGGATCCGGGACAACCTACGAGCAGTACTTC. Amino acids: CASGSGTTYEQYF.

V usage is TRBV29-1 and J usage is TRBJ2-5, with 11 bases matching TRBD2. Germline V CDR1 and CDR2: SQVTM, ANQGSEA. Trimming at V came to 7 bases and at J to 4 bases, leaving 8 bases not matched to a gene. The CDR3 is 14 residues long. For the CDR3, the DNA is TGCAGCGGTCGAACTAGCGGGAGCTTAGAGACCCAGTACTTC. Translation gives CSGRTSGSLETQYF. Drawing the rest from reference TRBV29-1 and TRBJ2-5, the complete variable domain is SAVISQKPSRDICQRGTSLTIQCQVDSQVTMMFWYRQQPGQSLTLIATANQGSEATYESGFVIDKFPISRPNLTFSTLTVSNMSPEDSSIYLCSGRTSGSLETQYFGPGTRLLVL.

The gene calls are TRBV6-6 and TRBJ2-1; 7 nucleotides agree with TRBD2. The CDR3 covers 15 residues. V shed 6 bases, J shed 7 bases, and the junction held 12 bases outside the gene matches. Germline lookup yields CDR1 MNHNY and CDR2 SVGAGI (reference sequence). CDR3 nucleotides: TGTGCCAGCAGGCTCGGGGGGACGGTTGGTAATGAGCAGTTCTTC. Protein product: CASRLGGTVGNEQFF.

In DNA form, the CDR3 reads TGTGCCAGCAGTTTAAAGGGACACATTGGAAACACCATATATTTT. Translation: CASSLKGHIGNTIYF. The rearrangement uses TRBV27 and TRBJ1-3, with a possible D match to TRBD1 (6 bases). V dropped 2 bases and J dropped 3 bases, with 11 bases sitting between them. This CDR3 comprises 15 residues. From germline, CDR1 is MNHEY and CDR2 SMNVEV (reference sequence).

J is TRBJ1-4 and V is TRBV6-1; 8 bases fit TRBD1. Trimming removed 3 bases from V and 4 bases from J; junction bases left unmatched: 7. Germline loops: CDR1 MNHNS, CDR2 SASEGT. The CDR3 is 16 amino acids. The DNA of the CDR3 is TGTGCCAGCAGTGATTCCGGACAGGGCAATAATGAAAAACTGTTTTTT. Its protein is CASSDSGQGNNEKLFF.

This clone was seen more than once but under ten times. This chain connects TRBV5-5 to TRBJ1-2; 7 bases agree with TRBD1. CDR3 size: 16 residues. The ends lost 5 bases at V and 5 bases at J; junction bases unmatched: 15. Germline CDR1 reads SGHKS; CDR2 reads YYEKEE (reference sequence). The CDR3 loop reads CASSDTPRQGNYGYTF. Here the CDR3 DNA reads TGTGCCAGCAGTGACACCCCTCGACAGGGTAATTATGGCTACACCTTC. Supplemented by reference TRBV5-5 and TRBJ1-2, the full variable domain reads DAGVTQSPTHLIKTRGQQVTLRCSPISGHKSVSWYQQVLGQGPQFIFQYYEKEERGRGNFPDRFSARQFPNYSSELNVNALLLGDSALYLCASSDTPRQGNYGYTFGSGTRLTVV.

This clone has only one observation. The chain couples TRBV4-3 to TRBJ2-5; D remains ambiguous. CDR1 is LGHNA and CDR2 is YSLEER in the germline V gene. The ends were cut back, 0 bases at V and 5 bases at J, with 7 bases in the middle. The CDR3 has 13 residues. The CDR3 DNA follows: TGCGCCAGCAGCCAAGATCCACGGGAGACCCAGTACTTC. Protein: CASSQDPRETQYF.

This clone was detected only a few times. This chain connects TRBV7-8 to TRBJ2-2; TRBD1 agrees at 9 bases. The CDR3 totals 14 residues. J was trimmed by 6 bases and V by 7 bases; bases with no gene match: 6. Germline values: CDR1 SGHVS, CDR2 FQNEAQ. The CDR3 protein is CASNRGHGSGELFF. The CDR3 DNA reads as TGTGCCAGCAACAGGGGGCACGGTTCCGGGGAGCTGTTTTTT.